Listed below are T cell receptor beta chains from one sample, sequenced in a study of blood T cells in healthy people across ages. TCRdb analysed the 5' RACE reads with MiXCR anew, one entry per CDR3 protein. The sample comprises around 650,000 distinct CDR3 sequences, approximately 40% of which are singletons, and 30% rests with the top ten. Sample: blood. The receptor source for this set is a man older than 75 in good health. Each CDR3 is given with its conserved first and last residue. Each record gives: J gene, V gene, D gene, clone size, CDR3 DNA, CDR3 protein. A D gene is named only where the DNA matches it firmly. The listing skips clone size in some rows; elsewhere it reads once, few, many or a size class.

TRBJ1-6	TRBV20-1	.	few	TGCAGTGCCCCTAATGCGGGGGTGAGCTCCTATAATTCACCCCTCCACTTT	CSAPNAGVSSYNSPLHF
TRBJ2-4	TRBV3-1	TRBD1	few	TGTGCCAGCAGCCCCCCCTCGGGACAGGGCGGGACCAAAAACATTCAGTACTTC	CASSPPSGQGGTKNIQYF
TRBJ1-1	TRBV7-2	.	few	TGTGCCAGCAGCTTAGTGGCGATAAACACTGAAGCTTTCTTT	CASSLVAINTEAFF
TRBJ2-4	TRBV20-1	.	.	TGCAGTGCTAGACAGATCGGACCACTCGTAGCCAAAAACATTCAGTACTTC	CSARQIGPLVAKNIQYF
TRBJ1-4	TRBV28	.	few	TGTGCCAGCAAGGAAGGGTACGAAAAACTGTTTTTT	CASKEGYEKLFF
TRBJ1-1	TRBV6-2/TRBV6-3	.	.	TGTGCCAGCAGTTTCAAGGGTGGGAACACTGAAGCTTTCTTT	CASSFKGGNTEAFF
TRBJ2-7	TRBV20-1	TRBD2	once	TGCAATGGAACGACGCCGGCGGGAGGGTTGTCCTACGAGCAGTACTTC	CNGTTPAGGLSYEQYF
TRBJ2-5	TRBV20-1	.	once	TGCAGTGCTAGAGATTGGGGGGTTTCCCAAGGGACCCAGTACTTC	CSARDWGVSQGTQYF
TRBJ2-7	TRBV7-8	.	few	TGTGCCAGCAGCACCCAGACAGGAACCTACGAGCAGTACTTC	CASSTQTGTYEQYF
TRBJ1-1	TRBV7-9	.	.	TGTGCCAGCAGCCCTGACATTGTAGGCACTGAAGCTTTCTTT	CASSPDIVGTEAFF
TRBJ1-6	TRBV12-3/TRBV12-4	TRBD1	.	TGTGCCAGCAGGTACAGGGGTCTTCTACCTTCCTATAATTCACCCCTCCACTTT	CASRYRGLLPSYNSPLHF
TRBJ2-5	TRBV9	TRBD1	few	TGTGCCAGCAGCGTAGGCGGACAGGGAGAGACCCAGTACTTC	CASSVGGQGETQYF
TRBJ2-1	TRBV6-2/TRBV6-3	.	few	TGTGCCAGCAGTTACCTCTCGAATGGTGAGCAGTTCTTC	CASSYLSNGEQFF
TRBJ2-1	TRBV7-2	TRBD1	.	TGTGCCAGCAGCCCCGACCCCGTGTGGGACAGCTCCTACAATGAGCAGTTCTTC	CASSPDPVWDSSYNEQFF
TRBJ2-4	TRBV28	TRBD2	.	TGTGCCAGCAGTTCGCTAGCGGCTCTAGCCAAAAACATTCAGTACTTC	CASSSLAALAKNIQYF
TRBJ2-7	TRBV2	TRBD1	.	TGTGCCAGCGTCGCCGGGACAGATTTTTTCTACGAGCAGTACTTC	CASVAGTDFFYEQYF
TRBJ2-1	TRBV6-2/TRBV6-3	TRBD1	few	TGTGCCAGCAGTCGAACAGGGGCTGATTACAATGAGCAGTTCTTC	CASSRTGADYNEQFF
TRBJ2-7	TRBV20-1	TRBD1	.	TGCAGTGCAACAGGGGTTAGTGAGCAGTACTTC	CSATGVSEQYF
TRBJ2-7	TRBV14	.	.	TGTGCCAGCAGCCCCCTGGGGGGGCCCCCTTACGAGCAGTACTTC	CASSPLGGPPYEQYF
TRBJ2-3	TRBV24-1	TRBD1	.	TGTGCCACCAGTGACCCGGGACAGGGGGCAACAGATACGCAGTATTTT	CATSDPGQGATDTQYF
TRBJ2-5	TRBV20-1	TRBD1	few	TGCAGTGCTATCAGACAGGGGCTTTTCCGAAGAGAGACCCAGTACTTC	CSAIRQGLFRRETQYF
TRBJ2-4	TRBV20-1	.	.	TGCAGTGCTACCAACCGAGGGGTATCCAAAAACATTCAGTACTTC	CSATNRGVSKNIQYF
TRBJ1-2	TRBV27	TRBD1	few	TGTGCCAGCGGGACAGGGAAGCTCTATGGCTACACCTTC	CASGTGKLYGYTF
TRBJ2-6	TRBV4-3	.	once	TGCGCCAGCAGCCAAGATTTCGGCAAGGCAGTCCACAACGTCCTGACTTTC	CASSQDFGKAVHNVLTF
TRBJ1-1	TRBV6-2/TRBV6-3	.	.	TGTGCCAGCACCCCCTCGGGAATTTCTAGCACTGAAGCTTTCTTT	CASTPSGISSTEAFF
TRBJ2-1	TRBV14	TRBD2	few	TGTGCCAGCAGCCCGCTACTAGCGGGGGGGCAAGGGTACAATGAGCAGTTCTTC	CASSPLLAGGQGYNEQFF
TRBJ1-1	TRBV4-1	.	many	TGCGCCAGCAGTCAGACCTTAGTCCGGGGGCCCCCCAAGGGGGCTTTCTTT	CASSQTLVRGPPKGAFF
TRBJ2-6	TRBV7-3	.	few	TGTGCCAGCAGCCAACACACCTCTGGGGCCAACGTCCTGACTTTC	CASSQHTSGANVLTF
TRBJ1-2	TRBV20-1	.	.	TGCAGTGCTAGAGATGGGGTCGCCGATGGCTACACCTTC	CSARDGVADGYTF
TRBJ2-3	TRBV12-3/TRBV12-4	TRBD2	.	TGTGCCTGCAGTCTAGCGGGGGGCGGCGCAGATACGCAGTATTTT	CACSLAGGGADTQYF
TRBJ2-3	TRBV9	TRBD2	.	TGTGCCAGCAGCTTTTCGGGGACTAACACAGATACGCAGTATTTT	CASSFSGTNTDTQYF
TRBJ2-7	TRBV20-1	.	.	TGCAGTGCCAAGCCAGATCCTACCTACGAGCAGTACTTC	CSAKPDPTYEQYF
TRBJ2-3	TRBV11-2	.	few	TGTGCCAGCAGCTTAGTCGGGCAGGGGGGAGATACGCAGTATTTT	CASSLVGQGGDTQYF
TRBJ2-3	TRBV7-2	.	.	TGTGCCAGCAGCTTAGCCCTCCCGGGGAGCACAGATACGCAGTATTTT	CASSLALPGSTDTQYF
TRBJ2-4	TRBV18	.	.	TGTGCCAGCTCACCGAACAGCCGCACTGAGCAGTACTTC	CASSPNSRTEQYF
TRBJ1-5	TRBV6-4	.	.	TGTGCCAGCAGCCCAGAAGTCAATCAGCCCCAGCATTTT	CASSPEVNQPQHF
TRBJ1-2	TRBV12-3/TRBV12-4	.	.	TGTGCCAGCAGTGGGGCCAGTTACTATGGCTACACCTTC	CASSGASYYGYTF
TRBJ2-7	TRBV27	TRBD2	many	TGTGCCAGCAGTTTATCCCCTAGCGGGAGATCCTACGAGCAGTACTTC	CASSLSPSGRSYEQYF
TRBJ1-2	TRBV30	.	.	TGTGCCTGGAGTTTGAACTATGGCTACACCTTC	CAWSLNYGYTF
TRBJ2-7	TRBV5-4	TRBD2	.	TGTGCCAGCAGCGGGACTAGCGGGATTACCGAGCAGTACTTC	CASSGTSGITEQYF
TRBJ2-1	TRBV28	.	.	TGTGCCAGCAGTTCCCAGAGGGGCAGAAACAATGAGCAGTTCTTC	CASSSQRGRNNEQFF
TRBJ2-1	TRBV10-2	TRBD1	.	TGCGCCAGCGGGACAGGGGCGGGGGAGCAGTTCTTC	CASGTGAGEQFF
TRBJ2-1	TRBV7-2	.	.	TGTGCCAGCAGCCCGGGCGGGGCTTACAATGAGCAGTTCTTC	CASSPGGAYNEQFF
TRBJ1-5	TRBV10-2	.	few	TGCGCCAGCAGTGAGCAGGGTCACAGCAATCAGCCCCAGCATTTT	CASSEQGHSNQPQHF
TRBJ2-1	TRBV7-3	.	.	TGTGCCAGCAGCAACGGGGAAGGGTATGAGCAGTTCTTC	CASSNGEGYEQFF
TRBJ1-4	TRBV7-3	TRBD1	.	TGTGCCAGCAGCTTAACGTCGGGACAGGGTGAAAAACTGTTTTTT	CASSLTSGQGEKLFF
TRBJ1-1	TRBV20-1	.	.	TGCAGTGCTATTCGGGGGGCGCGTAGGAACACTGAAGCTTTCTTT	CSAIRGARRNTEAFF
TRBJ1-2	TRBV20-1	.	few	TGCAGTGCTAGAGATCGTAGTCAGATGTACGGCTACACCTTC	CSARDRSQMYGYTF
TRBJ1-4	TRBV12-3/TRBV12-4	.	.	TGTGCCAGCAGTTTAAATGGCGTGGCAATAACTAATGAAAAACTGTTTTTT	CASSLNGVAITNEKLFF
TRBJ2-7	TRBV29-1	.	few	TGCAGCGTTGAAGATCAGCGGTACGAGCAGTACTTC	CSVEDQRYEQYF
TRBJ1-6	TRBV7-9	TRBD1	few	TGTGCCAGCAGCCCAACCACCGGGACAGGGCATTATTCACCCCTCCACTTT	CASSPTTGTGHYSPLHF
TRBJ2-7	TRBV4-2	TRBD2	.	TGTGCCAGCAGCCCTCAACGGACTAGCGGCGAGCAGTACTTC	CASSPQRTSGEQYF
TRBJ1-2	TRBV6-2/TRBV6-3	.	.	TGTGCCAGCACAAACCCAGCTTTCTATGGCTACACCTTC	CASTNPAFYGYTF
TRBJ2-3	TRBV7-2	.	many	TGTGCCAGCAGCGACTCCTACACAGATACGCAGTATTTT	CASSDSYTDTQYF
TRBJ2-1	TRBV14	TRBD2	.	TGTGCCAGCAGCCAAGTGGGGCTAGCGGGGGTTCAGTACAATGAGCAGTTCTTC	CASSQVGLAGVQYNEQFF